This is a list of T cell receptor beta chains from one sample in a study of pediatric ulcerative colitis. The assay was immunoSEQ multiplex PCR, and TCRdb's table has in-frame clones only and misses some. The sample yields more than 15,000 clones, about 74% seen once. The sample taken for sequencing was gut tissue. The origin of the receptors is a girl aged 10 to 17 with moderate ulcerative colitis. CDR3s include the opening cysteine and the closing phenylalanine or tryptophan. The order of the fields is J gene, clone size, V gene, D gene, CDR3 length, CDR3 DNA, CDR3 protein. A D gene is named only where the DNA matches it firmly. Some rows have no size entry. The others give once, few or many, or a class for an expanded clone.

TRBJ1-5	medium-sized	TRBV6-5	TRBD1	15	TGTGCCAGCAGTTCCGACAGGGCGGGGAATCAGCCCCAGCATTTT	CASSSDRAGNQPQHF
TRBJ1-4	.	TRBV7-7	.	13	TGTGCTAGCAGCTTGGGGGACGGTGAAAAACTGTTTTTT	CASSLGDGEKLFF
TRBJ2-1	.	TRBV5-4	.	13	TGTGCCAGCAGAGGCAGGGGGGGCAATGAGCAGTTCTTC	CASRGRGGNEQFF
TRBJ2-6	.	TRBV5-6	.	15	TGTGCCAGCAGTATCATAGTCTCTGGGGCCAACGTCCTGACTTTC	CASSIIVSGANVLTF
TRBJ1-2	few	TRBV6-1	TRBD1	17	TGTGCCAGCAGTGAAGCATGGGTGATGAGACAGGGGATTGGCTACACCTTC	CASSEAWVMRQGIGYTF
TRBJ1-1	.	TRBV5-1	.	14	TGCGCCAGCAGCTTAAACCCAGGGCGCACTGAAGCTTTCTTT	CASSLNPGRTEAFF
TRBJ1-4	.	TRBV5-1	.	13	TGCGCCAGCAGCAGGGGTGGGAACGAAAAACTGTTTTTT	CASSRGGNEKLFF
TRBJ2-7	.	TRBV5-1	TRBD1	16	TGCGCCAGCAGCTTGAGAGGGGACAGAGACCTATACGAGCAGTACTTC	CASSLRGDRDLYEQYF
TRBJ2-1	.	TRBV19	TRBD2	16	TGTGCCAGTAGTATAATTTGGACTAGAGGTCCCAATGAGCAGTTCTTC	CASSIIWTRGPNEQFF
TRBJ2-5	once	TRBV2	TRBD2	16	TGTGCCAGCAGTGATCTAGCGGGGGGCCACCAAGAGACCCAGTACTTC	CASSDLAGGHQETQYF
TRBJ1-5	few	TRBV6-1	.	13	TGTGCCAGCAGTGAGAGGGACAATCAGCCCCAGCATTTT	CASSERDNQPQHF
TRBJ1-2	.	TRBV5-4	TRBD1	13	TGTGCCAGCAGCACACCTACAGGGGATGGCTACACCTTC	CASSTPTGDGYTF
TRBJ2-5	.	TRBV5-6	.	14	TGTGCCAGCAGCGAGTCGAGGGGGGGCGAGACCCAGTACTTC	CASSESRGGETQYF
TRBJ1-4	.	TRBV2	.	14	TGTGCCAGCAGTGGGGGAGCAACTAATGAAAAACTGTTTTTT	CASSGGATNEKLFF
TRBJ2-1	.	TRBV21-1	.	14	TGTGCCAGCAGCAAATGGGGACAGGGAGGTGAGCAGTTCTTC	CASSKWGQGGEQFF
TRBJ2-2	.	TRBV12-5	.	13	TGTGCTAGTGGTATCAAGAACACCGGGGAGCTGTTTTTT	CASGIKNTGELFF
TRBJ1-2	.	TRBV6-1	.	15	TGTGCCAGCAGTGATTCGACAGAGTGGGCCTATGGCTACACCTTC	CASSDSTEWAYGYTF
TRBJ2-7	.	TRBV30	.	14	TGTGCCTGGTCAAGGACCCCAACGGCCTACGAGCAGTACTTC	CAWSRTPTAYEQYF
TRBJ2-1	.	TRBV5-1	.	11	TGCGCCAGCAGCCGGCAATTACTGCAGTTCTTC	CASSRQLLQFF
TRBJ2-4	.	TRBV6-5	.	14	TGTGCCAGCAGTTACATGGTTTCGTCGAACATTCAGTACTTC	CASSYMVSSNIQYF
TRBJ2-7	once	TRBV2	.	12	TGTGCCAGCAGTAATGCGATCCCCGGTCGGTACTTC	CASSNAIPGRYF
TRBJ2-7	few	TRBV28	.	15	TGTGCCAGCAGGCTTACAGGCTTGGAAAACTACGAGCAGTACTTC	CASRLTGLENYEQYF
TRBJ1-1	.	TRBV18	.	13	TGTGCCAGCTCATCGAGGGGGACCGGTGAAGCTTTCTTT	CASSSRGTGEAFF
TRBJ1-4	.	TRBV9	.	14	TGTGCCAGCAGCGCCCCGGGGTTTAATGAAAAACTGTTTTTT	CASSAPGFNEKLFF
TRBJ1-1	once	TRBV16	.	15	TGTGCCAGCAGCCAATCGCGGCTCATGAACACTGAAGCTTTCTTT	CASSQSRLMNTEAFF
TRBJ2-5	.	TRBV2	.	15	TGTGCCAGCAGTGACAGAGGACAGAGCCAAGAGACCCAGTACTTC	CASSDRGQSQETQYF
TRBJ2-1	.	TRBV1	.	14	TGCACCAGCAGCCCCCGACTGTTACACAATGAGCAGTTCTTC	CTSSPRLLHNEQFF
TRBJ1-2	once	TRBV18	TRBD1	12	TGTGCCAGCTCTCCAACAGGGGATGGCTACACCTTC	CASSPTGDGYTF
TRBJ2-5	.	TRBV11-2	.	17	TGTGCCAGCAGCTTAGATCGGGCGGGCAGAATTACAGAGACCCAGTACTTC	CASSLDRAGRITETQYF
TRBJ1-5	.	TRBV6-5	.	13	TGTGCCAGCAGATTTGCCAGGAATCAGCCCCAGCATTTT	CASRFARNQPQHF
TRBJ2-1	.	TRBV29-1	TRBD2	13	TGCAGCGCCGGGACTAGCGGGAGAGGTGAGCAGTTCTTC	CSAGTSGRGEQFF
TRBJ2-3	.	TRBV19	.	14	TGTGCCAGTAGTAATGGGGGACCTGGGGATACGCAGTATTTT	CASSNGGPGDTQYF
TRBJ2-1	.	TRBV2	TRBD1	14	TGTGCCAGCGTAGCCGGACAGGGGGGAAATGAGCAGTTCTTC	CASVAGQGGNEQFF
TRBJ2-3	medium-sized	TRBV9	TRBD2	13	TGTGCCAGCAGCGTACTTAGCGGGAGAGGGCAGTATTTT	CASSVLSGRGQYF
TRBJ1-2	.	TRBV27	TRBD1	13	TGTGCCAGCGCCGTTGGAGGGGGCTCTGGCTACACCTTC	CASAVGGGSGYTF
TRBJ2-5	.	TRBV9	.	14	TGTGCCAGCAGCGCGGGGCGACGGGGAGAGACCCAGTACTTC	CASSAGRRGETQYF
TRBJ2-1	.	TRBV5-1	.	15	TGCGCCAGCAGCCTCCCGGACTTCTCCTACAATGAGCAGTTCTTC	CASSLPDFSYNEQFF
TRBJ1-1	.	TRBV10-3	.	13	TGTGCCATCTCGGGTCGAGAGAACACTGAAGCTTTCTTT	CAISGRENTEAFF
TRBJ2-5	.	TRBV6-6	TRBD2	16	TGTGCCAGCAGTTACATCACTAGCGGGGGCCAAGAGACCCAGTACTTC	CASSYITSGGQETQYF
TRBJ1-2	.	TRBV6-5	.	12	TGTGCCAGCAGCACGGTAAACTATGGCTACACCTTC	CASSTVNYGYTF
TRBJ1-3	few	TRBV6-5	.	15	TGTGCCAGCAGCGGCCGGGACACCCCTGGAAACACCATATATTTT	CASSGRDTPGNTIYF
TRBJ1-5	.	TRBV10-2	.	18	TGCGCCAGCAGCCCTCGGACAACGGGAGGGTATAGCAATCAGCCCCAGCATTTT	CASSPRTTGGYSNQPQHF
TRBJ2-1	.	TRBV5-1	TRBD2	16	TGCGCCAGCGGACCCTTAACTAGCGGGAGGGAGAATGAGCAGTTCTTC	CASGPLTSGRENEQFF
TRBJ2-5	.	TRBV28	.	14	TGTGCCAGCAGTTTACGCGGTAGCCAAGAGACCCAGTACTTC	CASSLRGSQETQYF
TRBJ2-7	.	TRBV27	.	15	TGTGCCAGCAGTAACCCCGGGACTCGAATCTACGAGCAGTACTTC	CASSNPGTRIYEQYF
TRBJ1-1	.	TRBV6-1	.	14	TGTGCCAGCACCCTCGTACAAGGGAACACTGAAGCTTTCTTT	CASTLVQGNTEAFF
TRBJ2-1	.	TRBV19	.	13	TGTGCCAGTAGTCCCCCTTTGATCAATGAGCAGTTCTTC	CASSPPLINEQFF
TRBJ1-5	.	TRBV30	.	13	TGTGCCTGGAGTTCGGACAGCAATCAGCCCCAGCATTTT	CAWSSDSNQPQHF
TRBJ2-3	.	TRBV9	.	13	TGTGCCAGCAGCGTACCCGGGTCGGATACGCAGTATTTT	CASSVPGSDTQYF
TRBJ2-3	.	TRBV6-5	TRBD2	15	TGTGCCAGCAGGTCAGGACTAGCGGGGACAGATACGCAGTATTTT	CASRSGLAGTDTQYF
TRBJ2-1	.	TRBV10-3	TRBD2	14	TGTGCCATGAAGCGGGAGGGCGGATACAATGAGCAGTTCTTC	CAMKREGGYNEQFF
TRBJ2-7	once	TRBV4-1	TRBD1	14	TGCGCCAGCAGCCACTCCGGGACAGACGTCAAGCAGTACTTC	CASSHSGTDVKQYF
TRBJ2-7	.	TRBV11-3	TRBD1	15	TGTGCCAGCAGCTTTCGCGACAGGGGCCCCTACGAGCAGTACTTC	CASSFRDRGPYEQYF
TRBJ1-5	.	TRBV30	.	13	TGTGCCTGTCAACAGGGTTTCGGTCAGCCCCAGCATTTT	CACQQGFGQPQHF